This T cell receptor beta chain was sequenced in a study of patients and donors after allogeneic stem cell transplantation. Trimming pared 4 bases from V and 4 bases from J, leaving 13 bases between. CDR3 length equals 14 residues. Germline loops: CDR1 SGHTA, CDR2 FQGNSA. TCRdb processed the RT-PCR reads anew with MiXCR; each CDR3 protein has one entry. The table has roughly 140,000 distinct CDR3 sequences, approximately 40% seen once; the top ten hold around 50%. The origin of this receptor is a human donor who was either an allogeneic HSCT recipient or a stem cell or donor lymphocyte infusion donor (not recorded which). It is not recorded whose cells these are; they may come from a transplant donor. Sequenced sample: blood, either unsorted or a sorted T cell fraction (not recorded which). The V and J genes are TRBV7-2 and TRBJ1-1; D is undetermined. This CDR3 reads CASSSGGSSTEAFF. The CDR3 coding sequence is TGTGCCAGCAGCTCAGGAGGAAGCTCCACTGAAGCTTTCTTT.